The 9 T cell receptor beta chains listed next were all sequenced from one sample in a study of radiotherapy plus CTLA-4 blockade in lung cancer. The table came from immunoSEQ multiplex PCR; TCRdb's copy has only in-frame clones and leaves some out. The sample consists of about 78,000 clones, around 87% of them appearing once. Material: peripheral blood, obtained from a patient treated with radiotherapy plus ipilimumab. The source of these receptors is a human donor with non-small cell lung cancer who had stable disease on radiotherapy plus ipilimumab.

This chain connects TRBV5-5 to TRBJ2-5; TRBD1 aligns across 9 bases. Germline V gene lookup returns CDR1 SGHKS and CDR2 YYEKEE (reference sequence). The ends lost 4 bases at V and 14 bases at J; junction bases unmatched: 9. This CDR3 is 12 amino acids long. Here the CDR3 reads CASSVKGQGFYF. The CDR3 region has the DNA TGTGCCAGCAGCGTAAAGGGACAGGGTTTTTACTTC. Full variable domain (missing parts from reference TRBV5-5 and TRBJ2-5): DAGVTQSPTHLIKTRGQQVTLRCSPISGHKSVSWYQQVLGQGPQFIFQYYEKEERGRGNFPDRFSARQFPNYSSELNVNALLLGDSALYLCASSVKGQGFYFGPGTRLLVL.

The genes are TRBV29-1 and TRBJ2-1; 10 positions match TRBD2. From germline, CDR1 is SQVTM and CDR2 ANQGSEA. The J segment lost 7 bases and the V segment lost 4 bases, leaving 13 bases of the junction unmatched. The CDR3 has 16 amino acids. This CDR3 is CSVGRLAGAGGNEQFF. The CDR3 DNA follows: TGCAGCGTTGGCCGCCTAGCGGGGGCGGGGGGGAATGAGCAGTTCTTC.

This chain links TRBV5-4 with TRBJ1-2; D is uncertain. The CDR3 has 12 amino acids. V lost 3 bases to trimming and J lost 4 bases, with 7 bases between them. Germline V lookup: CDR1 SGHNT, CDR2 YYREEE (reference sequence). CDR3 protein: CASSSGSYGYTF. In DNA, the CDR3 is TGTGCCAGCAGCTCGGGATCCTATGGCTACACCTTC.

The chain couples TRBV6-5 to TRBJ2-7, with 8 nucleotides matching TRBD2. V lost 6 bases and J lost 3; bases outside the gene matches: 10. In germline, CDR1 is MNHEY, CDR2 SVGAGI. The CDR3 is 15 residues long. The CDR3 bases are TGTGCCAGCAGAACAGGGACTAGTGAAAACTACGAGCAGTACTTC. This encodes CASRTGTSENYEQYF.

V usage is TRBV4-1 and J usage is TRBJ1-1; 9 bases match TRBD1. The CDR3 is 16 amino acids. The V and J ends lost 3 bases and 0 bases, in that order; junction bases with no gene match: 5. CDR1 and CDR2 (germline): MGHRA, YSYEKL. The CDR3 DNA is TGCGCCAGCAGCCATCCCGGACAGGGGATGAACACTGAAGCTTTCTTT. Protein sequence: CASSHPGQGMNTEAFF.

The table lists this clone with a few counts. This sequence joins TRBV10-3 and TRBJ2-5; D is ambiguous. Germline CDR1 and CDR2: ENHRY and SYGVKD. Between the trimmed V and J ends, which lost 8 bases and 11 bases, there was a span of 21 bases. CDR3 size: 13 residues. CDR3 amino acids: CAIRAQTPLEQYF. CDR3 DNA sequence: TGTGCCATCCGAGCACAGACCCCCTTGGAGCAGTACTTC.

The chain employs TRBV7-6 and TRBJ2-3; possible D gene TRBD2, 6 bases. The germline V and J ends were trimmed by 1 base and 2 bases, with 13 bases remaining between them. Germline V gene lookup returns CDR1 SGHVS and CDR2 FNYEAQ. The CDR3 spans 16 residues. This CDR3 is CASSLESAGNTDTQYF. The DNA for the CDR3 is TGTGCCAGCAGCTTAGAATCGGCGGGGAACACAGATACGCAGTATTTT.

The chain recombines TRBV4-1 with TRBJ1-1; D might be TRBD1 (6 bases). This CDR3 region has 15 residues. V was trimmed by 4 bases and J by 1 base, leaving 13 bases between them. Germline V gene lookup returns CDR1 MGHRA and CDR2 YSYEKL. CDR3 residues: CASSPLLTGNTEAFF. The CDR3 nucleotides read TGCGCCAGCAGCCCCCTCTTGACAGGGAACACTGAAGCTTTCTTT.

J is TRBJ2-7 and V is TRBV6-1, with TRBD2 identical over 10 bases. The germline V gene encodes CDR1 MNHNS and CDR2 SASEGT. The CDR3 consists of 14 residues. V lost 4 bases to trimming and J lost 2 bases; unmatched junction nucleotides: 2. CDR3 coding DNA: TGTGCCAGCAGTGCAGCGGGGGGGGCCTACGAGCAGTACTTC. Its translation is CASSAAGGAYEQYF.